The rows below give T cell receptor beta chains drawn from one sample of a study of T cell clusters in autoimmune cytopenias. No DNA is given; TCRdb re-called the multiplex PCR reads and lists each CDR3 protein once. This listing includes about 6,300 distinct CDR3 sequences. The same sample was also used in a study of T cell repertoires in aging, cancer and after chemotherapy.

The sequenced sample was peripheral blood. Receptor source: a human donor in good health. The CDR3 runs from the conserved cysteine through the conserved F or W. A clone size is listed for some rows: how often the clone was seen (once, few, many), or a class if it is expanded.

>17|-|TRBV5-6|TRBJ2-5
CASSQTASGPRTETQYF
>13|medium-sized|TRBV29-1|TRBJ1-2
CSVGGGTNYGYTF
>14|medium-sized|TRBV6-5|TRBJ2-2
CASGRGGKTGELFF
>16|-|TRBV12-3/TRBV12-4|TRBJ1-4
CASSPGQGQGYEKLFF
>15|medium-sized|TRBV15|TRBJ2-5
CATSRDGASQETQYF
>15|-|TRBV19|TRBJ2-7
CASSPDRGIHYEQYF
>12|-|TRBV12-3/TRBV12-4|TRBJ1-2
CATGRGEDGYTF
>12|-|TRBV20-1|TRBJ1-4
CSASGQNEKLFF
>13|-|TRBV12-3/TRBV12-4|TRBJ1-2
CASSPGGGYGYTF
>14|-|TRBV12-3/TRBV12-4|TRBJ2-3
CASRASGGLDTQYF
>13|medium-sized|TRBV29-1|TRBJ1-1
CSVEEGMNTEAFF
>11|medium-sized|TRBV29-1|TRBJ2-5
CSVRTRETQYF
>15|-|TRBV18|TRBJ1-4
CASSYTGRGNEKLFF
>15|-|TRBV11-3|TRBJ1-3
CASSLLDNSGNTIYF